Below are 31 T cell receptor beta chains sequenced from a single sample in a study of cytotoxic CD8 clonotypes in ibrutinib-treated CLL. Using immunoSEQ multiplex PCR, the repertoire was profiled, and TCRdb retains in-frame clones only, with some absent. The profile shows 200,000 or so clones, around 75% of them singletons. Here the sequenced sample was PBMCs, taken after 12 months of ibrutinib treatment. Receptor source: a human donor with chronic lymphocytic leukemia.

Concerning this clone: Sequence at one end of the junction differs from germline and may be a read error. The rearrangement links TRBV4-1 to TRBJ2-7; maybe TRBD2 (5 bases). This CDR3 has 11 residues. CDR1 and CDR2 from the germline V gene are MGHRA and YSYEKL. As DNA, the CDR3 is TGCGCCAGCAGCCAAGCGGCTAGCTTTCGCTTC. Protein product: CASSQAASFRF.

This clone was picked up a small number of times. The genes are TRBV12-5 and TRBJ1-6; TRBD1 aligns across 9 bases. Germline V gives CDR1 LGHNT, CDR2 FRNRAP. V lost 5 bases, J lost 10 bases, and 6 bases stayed unmatched. The CDR3 is 14 residues long. CDR3 sequence reads: CASGMGQGESPLHF. The CDR3, as DNA: TGTGCTAGTGGTATGGGACAGGGTGAATCACCCCTCCACTTT. Supplemented by reference TRBV12-5 and TRBJ1-6, the full variable domain reads DARVTQTPRHKVTEMGQEVTMRCQPILGHNTVFWYRQTMMQGLELLAYFRNRAPLDDSGMPKDRFSAEMPDATLATLKIQPSEPRDSAVYFCASGMGQGESPLHFGNGTRLTVT.

The V gene is TRBV30, the J gene TRBJ2-5, with a weak D call TRBD2 (6 bases). Deletions cut 5 bases from V and 5 bases from J, with 15 bases between. The CDR3 is made up of 13 amino acids. Germline CDR1 reads GTSNPN; CDR2 reads SVGIG (reference sequence). The CDR3 region is CAWGRQGPETQYF. Here the CDR3 DNA reads TGTGCCTGGGGGAGGCAAGGTCCGGAGACCCAGTACTTC.

This clone was seen a single time. The rearrangement uses TRBV14 and TRBJ1-1, with 9 nucleotides matching TRBD1. CDR3 length: 17 amino acids. Germline values: CDR1 SGHDN, CDR2 FVKESK. V lost 5 bases, J lost 1 base, and 11 bases stayed unmatched. The CDR3 nucleotides read TGTGCCAGCAGCATACGCCACAGGGGGCGGTGGAACACTGAAGCTTTCTTT. Amino acids: CASSIRHRGRWNTEAFF.

The chain carries TRBV5-1 and TRBJ2-6; unclear D gene. The V end lost 7 bases, the J end lost 0 bases, and 5 bases lay between the germline ends. Germline V gene sequence: CDR1 SGHRS, CDR2 YFSETQ. This CDR3 has 13 residues. The DNA for the CDR3 is TGCGCCAGCCAGTACTCTGGGGCCAACGTCCTGACTTTC. It translates to CASQYSGANVLTF.

The rearrangement uses TRBV7-8 and TRBJ1-1, with unresolved D. The CDR3 length is 12 residues. Trimming took 2 bases from V and 5 from J, leaving 6 bases between them. CDR1 SGHVS and CDR2 FQNEAQ come from the germline V gene. CDR3 coding DNA: TGTGCCAGCAGCTTACAGGTAACTGAAGCTTTCTTT. Encoded protein: CASSLQVTEAFF.

This clone was found a few times. CDR3 in amino acids: CASSFPGLPTGTEAFF. Here the CDR3 DNA reads TGTGCCAGTAGTTTTCCGGGTCTTCCTACAGGCACTGAAGCTTTCTTT. The chain uses TRBV19 and TRBJ1-1, with D maybe TRBD1 (5 bases). The CDR3 extends over 16 amino acids. Germline V lookup: CDR1 LNHDA, CDR2 SQIVND (reference sequence). Trimming shortened V by 5 bases and J by 4 bases, and 20 bases separated the two germline ends.

This clone has just one count. The chain has TRBV29-1 and TRBJ2-3; 12 positions agree with TRBD2. V was clipped by 5 bases and J by 2 bases; unmatched bases: 5. The CDR3 extends over 15 amino acids. Germline V lookup: CDR1 SQVTM, CDR2 ANQGSEA. The CDR3 reads CSVKGLAGPTDTQYF. The CDR3 DNA sequence: TGCAGCGTTAAAGGACTAGCGGGACCCACAGATACGCAGTATTTT.

J is TRBJ1-1 and V is TRBV7-6; TRBD1 might be the D (5 bases). Germline CDR1 is SGHVS and CDR2 is FNYEAQ. The length of the CDR3 is 13 residues. V lost 0 bases and J lost 10, with 12 bases in between. The CDR3 region is CASSLAAGGGAFF. CDR3 in DNA: TGTGCCAGCAGCTTAGCGGCGGGGGGGGGAGCTTTCTTT.

This clone has just a few counts. J is TRBJ1-5 and V is TRBV27; D gene uncertain. The germline V and J ends were trimmed by 3 bases and 1 base, with 13 bases remaining between them. This CDR3 has 16 amino acids. In germline, CDR1 is MNHEY, CDR2 SMNVEV (reference sequence). The CDR3 DNA is TGTGCCAGCAGTTTTGAGGACGGGGTCAGCAATCAGCCCCAGCATTTT. Its translation is CASSFEDGVSNQPQHF.

The V and J genes are TRBV27 and TRBJ2-6; 7 nucleotides match TRBD1. CDR3 length: 19 residues. Germline V gene sequence: CDR1 MNHEY, CDR2 SMNVEV (reference sequence). Trimming at V came to 1 base and at J to 0 bases, leaving 9 bases not matched to a gene. CDR3 in amino acids: CASSLLRAGGSSGANVLTF. The CDR3 DNA reads as TGTGCCAGCAGTTTATTACGGGCAGGGGGTAGCTCTGGGGCCAACGTCCTGACTTTC.

This clone has a handful of counts. The gene calls are TRBV7-9 and TRBJ1-6; the D is unclear. Germline loops: CDR1 SEHNR, CDR2 FQNEAQ (reference sequence). The CDR3 covers 14 residues. With 3 bases removed from V and 5 bases from J, the gap between germline ends came to 8 bases. The chain's CDR3 is CASSLGGNNSPLHF. In DNA, the CDR3 is TGTGCCAGCAGCTTGGGTGGGAATAATTCACCCCTCCACTTT.

CDR3 in amino acids: CAWKLTSVSEQFF. The CDR3 DNA follows: TGTGCCTGGAAGTTAACTAGCGTCAGTGAGCAGTTCTTC. This chain links TRBV30 with TRBJ2-1; 7 positions match TRBD2. The J segment lost 9 bases and the V segment lost 4 bases, leaving 9 bases of the junction unmatched. The CDR3 length is 13 residues. From germline, CDR1 is GTSNPN and CDR2 SVGIG (reference sequence).

This clone was counted only a few times. The chain couples TRBV7-2 to TRBJ2-7; possibly TRBD1 for D (5 bases). Germline values: CDR1 SGHTA, CDR2 FQGNSA. Trimming took 4 bases from V and 2 from J, leaving 9 bases between them. This CDR3 is 13 amino acids long. CDR3: CASSSLGPYEQYF. CDR3 bases: TGTGCCAGCAGCTCATTGGGGCCCTACGAGCAGTACTTC.

The genes are TRBV7-8 and TRBJ1-1; 10 nucleotides align to TRBD1. This CDR3 is 16 amino acids long. V was clipped by 2 bases and J by 1 base; unmatched bases: 4. Germline V gives CDR1 SGHVS, CDR2 FQNEAQ. CDR3 in amino acids: CASSLRDRGTNTEAFF. The CDR3 DNA follows: TGTGCCAGCAGCTTACGGGACAGGGGAACGAACACTGAAGCTTTCTTT.

CDR3 bases: TGTGCCAGCAGCGTAGCAAGCTCTGGTCAGCCCCAGCATTTT. Translating gives CASSVASSGQPQHF. The rearrangement joins TRBV9 to TRBJ1-5, with D unresolved. Trimming took off 0 bases at V and 6 bases at J, with 10 bases between the two ends. CDR3 length: 14 residues. Germline V CDR1 and CDR2: SGDLS, YYNGEE. Together with reference TRBV9 and TRBJ1-5, the CDR3 gives the full variable domain: DSGVTQTPKHLITATGQRVTLRCSPRSGDLSVYWYQQSLDQGLQFLIQYYNGEERAKGNILERFSAQQFPDLHSELNLSSLELGDSALYFCASSVASSGQPQHFGDGTRLSIL.

J is TRBJ2-7 and V is TRBV29-1; D might be TRBD1 or TRBD2, each matching 5 bases. CDR1 SQVTM and CDR2 ANQGSEA come from the germline V gene. Trimming took 5 bases from V and 12 from J, leaving 17 bases between them. CDR3 length: 11 residues. Here the CDR3 DNA reads TGCAGCGTTAACTCCGGGGCGACCTCGTACTTC. Protein sequence: CSVNSGATSYF.

The V call is TRBV11-2, the J call TRBJ2-2; tentatively, D is TRBD2 (5 bases). The CDR3 runs to 15 residues. V lost 8 bases to trimming and J lost 2 bases, with 15 bases between them. Looked up from germline, CDR1 is SGHAT and CDR2 is FQNNGV. The DNA for the CDR3 is TGTGCCAGCCGGCCGTGGAGGTCTAACACCGGGGAGCTGTTTTTT. Translation gives CASRPWRSNTGELFF.

The genes are TRBV4-3 and TRBJ1-3; D is unclear. CDR3 size: 13 residues. CDR1 is LGHNA, CDR2 YSLEER, per germline. The V end lost 0 bases, the J end lost 3 bases, and 3 bases lay between the germline ends. This chain's CDR3 is CASSQEGGNTIYF. The CDR3 DNA follows: TGCGCCAGCAGCCAAGAAGGTGGAAACACCATATATTTT.

The CDR3 DNA follows: TGTGCCAGCAACCAGCTCCACAGAAACTACGAGCAGTACTTC. It translates to CASNQLHRNYEQYF. The V gene is TRBV9, the J gene TRBJ2-7; D uncertain. V was cut by 6 bases and J by 3 bases, with 16 bases left in between. The CDR3 extends over 14 amino acids. Germline lookup yields CDR1 SGDLS and CDR2 YYNGEE.

The rearrangement uses TRBV5-5 and TRBJ1-3, with D unresolved. The germline V gene has CDR1 SGHKS and CDR2 YYEKEE (reference sequence). The CDR3 extends over 14 amino acids. V was pared by 7 bases and J by 2 bases, with 13 bases between. CDR3 bases: TGTGCCAGCTTACGACCGGGTACTGGAAACACCATATATTTT. Its protein is CASLRPGTGNTIYF. The variable domain in full, completed from reference TRBV5-5 and TRBJ1-3, reads DAGVTQSPTHLIKTRGQQVTLRCSPISGHKSVSWYQQVLGQGPQFIFQYYEKEERGRGNFPDRFSARQFPNYSSELNVNALLLGDSALYLCASLRPGTGNTIYFGEGSWLTVV.

The rearrangement joins TRBV5-1 to TRBJ1-1; 8 bases match TRBD1. The CDR3 totals 14 residues. J lost 1 base, V lost 4 bases, and 3 bases had no gene match. Germline assignment: CDR1 SGHRS and CDR2 YFSETQ. For the CDR3, the DNA is TGCGCCAGCAGCCCGGGACAGGAGAACACTGAAGCTTTCTTT. Translating gives CASSPGQENTEAFF.

This clone has only one observation. The rearrangement joins TRBV9 to TRBJ1-2; D call uncertain. The germline CDR1 and CDR2 sequences are SGDLS and YYNGEE. This CDR3 spans 15 amino acids. V gave up 0 bases and J gave up 0 bases, with 9 bases separating them. As DNA, the CDR3 is TGTGCCAGCAGCGTAGGGACGGGAGCTAACTATGGCTACACCTTC. This encodes CASSVGTGANYGYTF.

The chain is built from TRBV5-1 and TRBJ2-5; TRBD1 matches 9 bases. V shed 1 base and J 1 base; nucleotides not matched to a gene: 5. The CDR3 loop spans 16 amino acids. Per germline, CDR1 SGHRS and CDR2 YFSETQ. The CDR3 loop reads CASSLWGQGPQETQYF. CDR3 DNA: TGCGCCAGCAGCTTGTGGGGACAGGGACCCCAAGAGACCCAGTACTTC. The full variable domain, completed using reference TRBV5-1 and TRBJ2-5, is KAGVTQTPRYLIKTRGQQVTLSCSPISGHRSVSWYQQTPGQGLQFLFEYFSETQRNKGNFPGRFSGRQFSNSRSEMNVSTLELGDSALYLCASSLWGQGPQETQYFGPGTRLLVL.

This clone occurred once. The J gene is TRBJ2-2, the V gene TRBV9; D might be TRBD1 or TRBD2, each matching 5 bases. Germline V CDR1 and CDR2: SGDLS, YYNGEE. Trimming removed 4 bases from V and 4 bases from J, with 14 bases in between. The CDR3 spans 15 residues. The CDR3 reads CASSRDAAGTGELFF. CDR3 bases: TGTGCCAGCAGCCGGGACGCCGCGGGCACCGGGGAGCTGTTTTTT.

This sequence joins TRBV7-6 and TRBJ2-7, with 7 bases aligning to TRBD1. V lost 5 bases, J lost 0 bases, and 4 bases stayed unmatched. Germline-derived CDR1 and CDR2 are SGHVS and FNYEAQ. The CDR3 is 14 amino acids. The CDR3 spells CASSTTGASYEQYF. The DNA of the CDR3 is TGTGCCAGCAGCACTACAGGGGCCTCCTACGAGCAGTACTTC.

The rearrangement uses TRBV4-2 and TRBJ2-1, with 14 bases identical to TRBD2. The CDR3 length is 17 residues. The V gene's germline CDR1 is LGHNA and CDR2 YNFKEQ. Germline trimming cut 5 bases from V and 10 bases from J; bases unmatched to any gene: 13. The chain's CDR3 is CASSKSTGLAGVEEQFF. The CDR3 bases are TGTGCCAGCAGCAAGAGCACGGGACTAGCGGGAGTAGAGGAGCAGTTCTTC.

This chain joins TRBV18 and TRBJ2-2; no clear D. Germline loops: CDR1 KGHSH, CDR2 LQKENI. This CDR3 spans 14 amino acids. Trimming stripped 6 bases from V and 8 bases from J, with 16 bases between. The CDR3 loop is CASSPTSLGGELFF. The CDR3 DNA sequence: TGTGCCAGCTCGCCTACCTCGCTCGGTGGGGAGCTGTTTTTT.

The chain recombines TRBV5-1 with TRBJ1-3, with TRBD1 matching 9 bases. The V and J ends lost 3 bases and 8 bases, in that order; junction bases with no gene match: 12. Germline V gene data show CDR1 as SGHRS and CDR2 as YFSETQ. This CDR3 region has 16 residues. DNA of the CDR3: TGCGCCAGCAGCTGGGGACAGGGAGGCTTCGGGGACACCATATATTTT. This gives the protein CASSWGQGGFGDTIYF.

This rearrangement joins TRBV7-2 to TRBJ2-2; D is ambiguous. CDR1 SGHTA and CDR2 FQGNSA come from the germline V gene. V was shortened by 1 base and J by 3 bases, with 6 bases between the two germline ends. The CDR3 sequence is 14 residues long. Written as DNA, the CDR3 is TGTGCCAGCAGCTTAGTAAGAGACACCGGGGAGCTGTTTTTT. As protein: CASSLVRDTGELFF.

This chain uses TRBV27 with TRBJ1-3; TRBD1 matches at 7 bases. Looked up from germline, CDR1 is MNHEY and CDR2 is SMNVEV (reference sequence). The CDR3 is 16 residues long. Germline trimming cut 4 bases from V and 2 bases from J; bases unmatched to any gene: 8. CDR3 loop: CASSSPFTGAGNTIYF. The CDR3 bases are TGTGCCAGCAGTTCCCCCTTCACAGGGGCTGGAAACACCATATATTTT.